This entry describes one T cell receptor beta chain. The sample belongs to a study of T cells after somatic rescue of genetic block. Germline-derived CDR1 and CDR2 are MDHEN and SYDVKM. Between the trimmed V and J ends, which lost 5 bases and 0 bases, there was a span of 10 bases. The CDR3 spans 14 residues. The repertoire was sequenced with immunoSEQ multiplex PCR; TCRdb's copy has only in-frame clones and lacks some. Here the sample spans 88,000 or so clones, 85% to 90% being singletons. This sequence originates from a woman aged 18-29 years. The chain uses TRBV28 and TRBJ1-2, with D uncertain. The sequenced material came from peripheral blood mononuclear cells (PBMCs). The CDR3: CASSLVSTNYGYTF. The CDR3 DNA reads TGTGCCAGCAGTCTGGTGTCCACTAACTATGGCTACACCTTC.